Listed below are T cell receptor beta chains from one sample, sequenced in a study of control samples from healthy donors and cancer patients. Profiled with immunoSEQ multiplex PCR; TCRdb holds only in-frame clones, not every one. The repertoire holds over 25,000 clones, with roughly 87% as singletons. Material: formalin-fixed, paraffin-embedded tissue. The receptors stem from a female donor with melanoma. Each CDR3 is given with its conserved first and last residue. The D gene is left open where the match is weak.

CDR3 | D | J | V
CASSEAVRAGREAFF | - | TRBJ1-1 | TRBV2
CASSSVAGAAGELFF | TRBD2 | TRBJ2-2 | TRBV5-1
CAISRDSNYGYTF | TRBD1 | TRBJ1-2 | TRBV10-3
CASSLASVGDTQYF | - | TRBJ2-3 | TRBV13
CASSPKDEQYF | - | TRBJ2-7 | TRBV18
CASSKDSPTDTQYF | - | TRBJ2-3 | TRBV11-3
CAWSPIAVNEKLFF | - | TRBJ1-4 | TRBV30
CASTVTGQGSFYYGYTF | TRBD1 | TRBJ1-2 | TRBV5-4
CASSPDGRGQYF | - | TRBJ2-7 | TRBV11-3
CAISARVRVGELFF | - | TRBJ2-2 | TRBV10-3
CASTQGYGGTGELFF | - | TRBJ2-2 | TRBV25-1
CASSPRRSSTDTQYF | - | TRBJ2-3 | TRBV5-1
CASSLVISAGASYNEQFF | - | TRBJ2-1 | TRBV5-5
CASSLLAGGRPYNEQFF | TRBD2 | TRBJ2-1 | TRBV27
CASSQVDDQPQHF | - | TRBJ1-5 | TRBV4-1
CASSTRGSEGYTF | - | TRBJ1-2 | TRBV6-5
CACQGQALNQPQHF | TRBD1 | TRBJ1-5 | TRBV2
CTSSQDSPPLGTDTQYF | - | TRBJ2-3 | TRBV1
CASSPVPGQPVGEQYF | - | TRBJ2-7 | TRBV7-2
CASSRGTENQPQHF | TRBD1 | TRBJ1-5 | TRBV18
CASSLGTSGSNTGELFF | TRBD2 | TRBJ2-2 | TRBV5-1
CASSDPPRDINEKLFF | - | TRBJ1-4 | TRBV19
CASSVEGWGTEAFF | - | TRBJ1-1 | TRBV9
CASSSPSLLNTGELFF | - | TRBJ2-2 | TRBV6-5
CASSEGTGWNYQPQHF | TRBD1 | TRBJ1-5 | TRBV6-1
CASRSGTGPYEQYF | TRBD1 | TRBJ2-7 | TRBV5-1
CASSLGRGNQPQHF | - | TRBJ1-5 | TRBV7-2
CASSPGQGGNAIYF | TRBD1 | TRBJ1-3 | TRBV11-2
CAISSAARGSNQPQHF | - | TRBJ1-5 | TRBV10-3
CASSLQDRVSYEQYF | - | TRBJ2-7 | TRBV5-1
CASSDPNQPQHF | - | TRBJ1-5 | TRBV12-3/TRBV12-4
CASQQSRARGETQYF | - | TRBJ2-5 | TRBV7-3
CASTLAWGAFF | - | TRBJ1-1 | TRBV2
CASSLTSGSSNIQYF | TRBD2 | TRBJ2-4 | TRBV7-3
CASSGGSTDTQYF | - | TRBJ2-3 | TRBV9
CASSLGGRNEQFF | - | TRBJ2-1 | TRBV7-3
CASSLDRVGYTF | - | TRBJ1-2 | TRBV12-3/TRBV12-4
CASSQVHGGSRIHTF | - | TRBJ1-2 | TRBV3-1/TRBV3-2
CASSPPVTRYEQYF | - | TRBJ2-7 | TRBV18
CASSLDLGANVLTF | - | TRBJ2-6 | TRBV7-2
CATSMGGSEKLFF | - | TRBJ1-4 | TRBV15
CASRLNTEAFF | - | TRBJ1-1 | TRBV27
CASSRDRDEPQHF | TRBD1 | TRBJ1-5 | TRBV18
CASSSRWDGFTGELFF | - | TRBJ2-2 | TRBV5-1
CAISESLGSQPQHF | - | TRBJ1-5 | TRBV10-3
CASSLSIWTDYGYTF | - | TRBJ1-2 | TRBV6-5
CASSLQGISYEQYF | - | TRBJ2-7 | TRBV5-6
CASSLEPTSSYNEQFF | - | TRBJ2-1 | TRBV7-9
CASSSTGLISPLHF | TRBD1 | TRBJ1-6 | TRBV5-6
CASSIGNQPQHF | - | TRBJ1-5 | TRBV19
CASSFAEDQETQYF | - | TRBJ2-5 | TRBV25-1